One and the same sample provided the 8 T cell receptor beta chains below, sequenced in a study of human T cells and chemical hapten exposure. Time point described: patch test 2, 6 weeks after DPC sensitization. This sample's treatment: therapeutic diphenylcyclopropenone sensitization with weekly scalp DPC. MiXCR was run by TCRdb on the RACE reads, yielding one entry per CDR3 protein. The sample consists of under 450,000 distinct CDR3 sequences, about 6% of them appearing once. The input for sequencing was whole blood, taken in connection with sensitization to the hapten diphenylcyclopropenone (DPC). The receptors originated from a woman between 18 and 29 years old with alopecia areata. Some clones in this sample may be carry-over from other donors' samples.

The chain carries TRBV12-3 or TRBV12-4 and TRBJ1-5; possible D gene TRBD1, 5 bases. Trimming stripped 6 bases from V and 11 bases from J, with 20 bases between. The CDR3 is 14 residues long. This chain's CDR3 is CASRTGTAGPAQHF. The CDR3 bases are TGTGCCAGCAGAACCGGGACGGCGGGCCCAGCCCAGCATTTT.

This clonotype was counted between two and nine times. CDR3 nucleotide sequence: TGTGCCAGCAGTGAAACAGGGCGGGGGGGCAATGAGCAGTTCTTC. It encodes CASSETGRGGNEQFF. The V and J genes are TRBV6-1 and TRBJ2-1; 9 positions agree with TRBD2. Germline CDR1 reads MNHNS; CDR2 reads SASEGT. The CDR3 is 15 residues long. Trimming cost V 2 bases and J 6 bases; bases outside gene matches: 5.

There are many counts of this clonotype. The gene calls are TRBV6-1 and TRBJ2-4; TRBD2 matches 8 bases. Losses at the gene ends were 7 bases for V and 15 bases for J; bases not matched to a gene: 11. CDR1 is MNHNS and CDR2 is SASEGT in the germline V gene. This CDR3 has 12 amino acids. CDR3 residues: CASNEEAGAPYF. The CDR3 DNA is TGTGCCAGCAATGAGGAAGCGGGGGCCCCGTACTTC.

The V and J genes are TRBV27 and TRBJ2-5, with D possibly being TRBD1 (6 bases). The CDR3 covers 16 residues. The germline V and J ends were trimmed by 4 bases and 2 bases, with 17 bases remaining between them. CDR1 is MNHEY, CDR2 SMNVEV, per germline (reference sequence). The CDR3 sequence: CASSSPGTYSQETQYF. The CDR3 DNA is TGTGCCAGCAGTTCACCCGGGACATACTCACAAGAGACCCAGTACTTC.

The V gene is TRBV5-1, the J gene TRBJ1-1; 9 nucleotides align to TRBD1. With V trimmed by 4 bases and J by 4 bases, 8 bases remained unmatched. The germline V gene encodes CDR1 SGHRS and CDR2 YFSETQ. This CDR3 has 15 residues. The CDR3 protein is CASSPLTQGATEAFF. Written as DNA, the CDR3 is TGCGCCAGCAGCCCCTTAACACAGGGGGCCACTGAAGCTTTCTTT.

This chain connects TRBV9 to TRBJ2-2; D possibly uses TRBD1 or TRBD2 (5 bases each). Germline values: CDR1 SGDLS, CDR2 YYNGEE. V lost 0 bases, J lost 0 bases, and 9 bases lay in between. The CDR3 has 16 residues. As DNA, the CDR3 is TGTGCCAGCAGCGTAGAGAGGGGTGCGAACACCGGGGAGCTGTTTTTT. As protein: CASSVERGANTGELFF.

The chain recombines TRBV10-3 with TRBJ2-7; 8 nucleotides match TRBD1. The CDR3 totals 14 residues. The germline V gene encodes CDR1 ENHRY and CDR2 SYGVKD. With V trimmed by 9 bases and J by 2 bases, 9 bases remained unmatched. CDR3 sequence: CAIQGTGRTYEQYF. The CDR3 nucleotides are TGTGCCATTCAAGGGACAGGCCGTACCTACGAGCAGTACTTC.

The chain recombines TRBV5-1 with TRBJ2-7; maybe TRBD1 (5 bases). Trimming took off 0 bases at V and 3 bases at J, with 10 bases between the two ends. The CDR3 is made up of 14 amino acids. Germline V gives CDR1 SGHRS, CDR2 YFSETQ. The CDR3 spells CASSLDRPVYEQYF. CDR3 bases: TGCGCCAGCAGCTTGGACAGGCCAGTCTACGAGCAGTACTTC.